The TCR beta chain described here comes from a study of Graves' ophthalmopathy and Graves' hyperthyroidism. Germline V gene sequence: CDR1 SEHNR, CDR2 FQNEAQ (reference sequence). The CDR3 spans 14 residues. The diagnosis was founded upon clinical symptoms, serum thyroxine, TRAb, thyroid ultrasound and orbital computed tomography. In regard to this clonotype: Its antigen remains unidentified. A much larger clone sits a single nucleotide away, making a read error possible.

Study results and caveats: Blood contained most expanded thyroid clonotypes exceeding 0.001 frequency.

The authors amplified TCR beta CDR3 regions, and they did so from RNA transcripts for repertoire sequencing. After a first-round RT-PCR with HTBI primers, a second-round multiplex PCR was run. TCRdb passed the multiplex PCR reads through MiXCR, listing each CDR3 protein once. Counted here are over a million distinct CDR3 sequences, 35% to 40% occurring once; the ten biggest clones make up 11%. The sequenced material came from peripheral blood or thyroid tissue (not recorded which). This sequence joins TRBV7-9 and TRBJ1-4; the D is unclear. The sequence was collected from an adult man with Graves' hyperthyroidism. The CDR3 DNA sequence: TGTGCCAGCAGCCCGACGGCAGTTAATGAAGAACTGTTTTTT. The encoded protein is CASSPTAVNEELFF. The variable domain in full, completed from reference TRBV7-9 and TRBJ1-4, reads DTGVSQNPRHKITKRGQNVTFRCDPISEHNRLYWYRQTLGQGPEFLTYFQNEAQLEKSRLLSDRFSAERPKGSFSTLEIQRTEQGDSAMYLCASSPTAVNEELFFGSGTQLSVL.